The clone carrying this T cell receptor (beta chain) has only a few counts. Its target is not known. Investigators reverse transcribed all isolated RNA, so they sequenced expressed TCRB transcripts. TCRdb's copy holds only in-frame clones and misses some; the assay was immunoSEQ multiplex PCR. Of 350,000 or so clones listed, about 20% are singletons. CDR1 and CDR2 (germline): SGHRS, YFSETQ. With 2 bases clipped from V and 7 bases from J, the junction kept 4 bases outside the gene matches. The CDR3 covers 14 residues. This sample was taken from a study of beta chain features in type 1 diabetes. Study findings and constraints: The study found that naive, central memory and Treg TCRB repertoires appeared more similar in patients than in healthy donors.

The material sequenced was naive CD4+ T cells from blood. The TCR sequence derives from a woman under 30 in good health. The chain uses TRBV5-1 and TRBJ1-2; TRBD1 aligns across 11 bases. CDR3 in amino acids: CASSFGQGAFGYTF. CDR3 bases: TGCGCCAGCAGCTTCGGACAGGGGGCGTTTGGCTACACCTTC.